This T cell receptor (beta chain) was recovered during a study of molecular identifiers for immune sequencing clone quantification. Comment on this clonotype: What it recognizes is unknown. One end of the junction fails to match germline, which may point to a read error.

Bulk TCR libraries used previously described methods and listed TCR primers. TCRdb reprocessed the PCR reads via MiXCR and lists one record per CDR3 protein. The table records 490,000 or so distinct CDR3 sequences, around 21% of them present only once. General study results and limits: Spiked Jurkat TCR RNA from one cell was reportedly detectable among about 910,000 naive cells. Naive cells had under 1% of molecules in clones above 20 RNA copies, effectors over 99%.

This CDR3 is 15 amino acids long. Germline CDR1 and CDR2: MGHRA and YSYEKL. The chain uses TRBV4-1 and TRBJ2-7; 7 nucleotides agree with TRBD2. The sample consisted of naive CD8+ T cells from blood, with Jurkat cell RNA spiked in. Indicated subset: FACS-sorted CD8+CD4-CCR7+CD45RA+ naive T cells. The receptor's source is a human donor in good health. Some libraries in this study had Jurkat cell RNA spiked in. The CDR3 loop reads CASSEERDGGYEQHF. In DNA, the CDR3 is TGCGCCAGCAGCGAAGAACGTGACGGGGGGTACGAGCAGCACTTC.